This entry lists 17 T cell receptor beta chains sequenced from one sample in a study of human thymus T cells. Clones were sequenced by immunoSEQ multiplex PCR, and TCRdb holds only the in-frame ones, with some missing. The sample has tens of thousands of clones; 85% to 95% are singletons. Sequenced sample: blood. These receptors came from a boy less than two years old with a congenital heart defect but otherwise immunologically healthy.

V is TRBV11-1 and J is TRBJ1-2, with 8 nucleotides matching TRBD1. Trimming at V came to 4 bases and at J to 2 bases, leaving 0 bases not matched to a gene. Germline V lookup: CDR1 SGHAT, CDR2 FQDESV (reference sequence). This CDR3 has 13 amino acids. Written as DNA, the CDR3 is TGTGCCAGCAGCTGGACAGGGAACTATGGCTACACCTTC. Protein sequence: CASSWTGNYGYTF.

This chain joins TRBV2 and TRBJ2-5; TRBD1 might be the D (6 bases). The CDR3 is 14 amino acids. Trimming left V 6 bases short and J 2 bases short, with 13 bases between. Looked up from germline, CDR1 is SNHLY and CDR2 is FYNNEI. The CDR3 bases are TGTGCCAGCAGACCCGGGACAACGCAAGAGACCCAGTACTTC. It yields the protein CASRPGTTQETQYF.

The chain joins TRBV25-1 to TRBJ1-4, with D possibly TRBD1 on 6 matching bases. The CDR3 loop spans 13 amino acids. The V gene's germline CDR1 is MGHDK and CDR2 SYGVNS. Between the trimmed V and J ends, which lost 7 bases and 16 bases, there was a span of 22 bases. CDR3 region: CASTQNGGPGEFF. The DNA of the CDR3 is TGTGCCAGCACCCAAAATGGGGGCCCGGGGGAGTTTTTT.

The table lists this clone with a count of one. The V call is TRBV6-6, the J call TRBJ2-7, with a weak D call TRBD1 (6 bases). Germline lookup yields CDR1 MNHNY and CDR2 SVGAGI (reference sequence). The CDR3 totals 12 residues. V was shortened by 6 bases and J by 5 bases, with 11 bases between the two germline ends. CDR3 sequence: CASRSTGNEQYF. The CDR3 DNA reads TGTGCCAGCAGGTCCACAGGGAACGAGCAGTACTTC.

V and J are TRBV7-2 and TRBJ1-5; the D gene is possibly TRBD1 (6 bases). CDR1 and CDR2 from the germline V gene are SGHTA and FQGNSA. The CDR3 runs 13 residues. V lost 6 bases to trimming and J lost 4 bases, with 10 bases between them. The CDR3 DNA sequence: TGTGCCAGCAGGCCGACAGGAAATCAGCCCCAGCATTTT. It codes for CASRPTGNQPQHF.

The genes are TRBV30 and TRBJ2-7, with D hard to call. Germline CDR1 reads GTSNPN; CDR2 reads SVGIG (reference sequence). Trimming left V 0 bases short and J 4 bases short, with 4 bases between. The CDR3 totals 11 residues. The CDR3 bases are TGTGCCTGGAGTGTACAATACGAGCAGTACTTC. Translating gives CAWSVQYEQYF.

The genes are TRBV6-4 and TRBJ1-2; D not certain. The germline V gene encodes CDR1 MRHNA and CDR2 SNTAGT. The CDR3 is 14 amino acids. V gave up 0 bases and J gave up 10 bases, with 15 bases separating them. CDR3 loop: CASSDSPSTQTYTF. For the CDR3, the DNA is TGTGCCAGCAGTGACTCGCCTTCGACTCAGACCTACACCTTC.

The chain links TRBV4-1 to TRBJ2-4, with 11 bases lining up with TRBD2. The CDR3 runs 18 residues. Trimming cost V 0 bases and J 6 bases; bases outside gene matches: 10. Germline V lookup: CDR1 MGHRA, CDR2 YSYEKL. Here the CDR3 DNA reads TGCGCCAGCAGCCAAGATGCGCTAGCGGGGGGACGCGGAAACATTCAGTACTTC. The encoded protein is CASSQDALAGGRGNIQYF.

CDR3 DNA sequence: TGTGCCAGCAGTCAGAGAGGCACTGAAGCTTTCTTT. This encodes CASSQRGTEAFF. The rearrangement uses TRBV21-1 and TRBJ1-1. TRBV21-1 counts as a pseudogene. This CDR3 is built from 12 residues.

The rearrangement uses TRBV28 and TRBJ1-2, with D possibly being TRBD1 (6 bases). The germline CDR1 and CDR2 sequences are MDHEN and SYDVKM. The CDR3 is 13 amino acids. Trimming removed 3 bases from V and 2 bases from J, with 7 bases in between. Here the CDR3 DNA reads TGTGCCAGCAGTTTCGGACAGAACTATGGCTACACCTTC. As protein: CASSFGQNYGYTF.

The rearrangement joins TRBV6-4 to TRBJ2-2; D is uncertain. CDR3 length: 14 amino acids. Germline lookup yields CDR1 MRHNA and CDR2 SNTAGT. Trimming cost V 6 bases and J 0 bases, with 8 bases left between them. CDR3 nucleotides: TGTGCCAGCAGCGGGCTTTCGAACACCGGGGAGCTGTTTTTT. Its translation: CASSGLSNTGELFF.

The chain combines TRBV9 with TRBJ1-1; D call uncertain. The CDR3 loop spans 13 amino acids. V dropped 0 bases and J dropped 1 base, with 4 bases sitting between them. CDR1 and CDR2 (germline): SGDLS, YYNGEE. CDR3 coding DNA: TGTGCCAGCAGCGTAGGGTGGAACACTGAAGCTTTCTTT. Protein sequence: CASSVGWNTEAFF.

The chain employs TRBV12-2 and TRBJ2-7; the DNA was not compared with TRBD1, the D call given in the table. TRBV12-2 is a pseudogene. There are 12 residues in the CDR3. Here the CDR3 reads CASRFHRDEQYF. CDR3 in DNA: TGTGCAAGTCGCTTCCACAGGGACGAGCAGTACTTC.

The J gene is TRBJ2-3, the V gene TRBV14, with 10 bases that match TRBD2. The CDR3 consists of 15 residues. V shed 1 base, J shed 3 bases, and the junction held 1 base outside the gene matches. The germline V gene encodes CDR1 SGHDN and CDR2 FVKESK. CDR3 amino acids: CASSQVAGGTDTQYF. For the CDR3, the DNA is TGTGCCAGCAGCCAAGTAGCGGGGGGAACAGATACGCAGTATTTT.

The CDR3 loop reads CASSFRVSWGIGYEQYF. In DNA, the CDR3 is TGTGCCAGCAGCTTCCGGGTTTCATGGGGGATTGGCTACGAGCAGTACTTC. This sequence joins TRBV7-9 and TRBJ2-7; either TRBD1 or TRBD2 may fit D (5 bases each). The CDR3 has 17 residues. Germline values: CDR1 SEHNR, CDR2 FQNEAQ (reference sequence). The germline V and J ends were trimmed by 3 bases and 3 bases, with 21 bases remaining between them.

The chain is built from TRBV5-4 and TRBJ1-1; the match to TRBD1 covers 8 bases. The trim removed 0 bases at V and 4 bases at J, leaving 2 bases unmatched. The CDR3 length is 14 residues. Per germline, CDR1 SGHNT and CDR2 YYREEE (reference sequence). The CDR3 loop is CASSLGQGPTEAFF. The CDR3 DNA reads TGTGCCAGCAGCTTGGGACAGGGGCCCACTGAAGCTTTCTTT.

The chain links TRBV5-6 to TRBJ1-2, with D uncertain. The CDR3 contains 13 residues. CDR1 and CDR2 (germline): SGHDT, YYEEEE. Deletions cut 6 bases from V and 5 bases from J, with 14 bases between. CDR3 amino acids: CASTPGAVYGYTF. The CDR3 region has the DNA TGTGCCAGCACCCCAGGAGCGGTTTATGGCTACACCTTC.